This record looks at one T cell receptor beta chain sequence and its context. This CDR3 contains 17 residues. Germline V lookup: CDR1 SGHTA, CDR2 FQGNSA. The V gene end was trimmed by 5 bases and the J gene end by 3 bases; junction bases not matched to a gene: 14. The sample comes from a study of somatic mutations in cytotoxic T cells in rheumatoid arthritis. Profiling relied on immunoSEQ multiplex PCR, and the TCRdb table lists in-frame clones only, not all of them. The sample carries around 7,400 clones, 87% recorded once. The genes are TRBV7-2 and TRBJ2-5; 8 bases align to TRBD1. This TCR was sampled from a man in his forties with rheumatoid arthritis. Sample: CD8+ T cells sorted from blood. The CDR3 here is CASSTRFGTGREETQYF. CDR3 nucleotides: TGTGCCAGCAGCACCCGTTTCGGGACAGGTAGAGAAGAGACCCAGTACTTC.